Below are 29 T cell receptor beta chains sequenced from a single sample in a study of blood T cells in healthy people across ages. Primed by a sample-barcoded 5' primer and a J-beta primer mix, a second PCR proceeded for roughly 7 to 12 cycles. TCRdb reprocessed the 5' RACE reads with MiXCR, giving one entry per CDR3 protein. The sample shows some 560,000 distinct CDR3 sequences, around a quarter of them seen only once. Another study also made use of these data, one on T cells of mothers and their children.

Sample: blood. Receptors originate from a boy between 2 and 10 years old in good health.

CDR3 sequence: CASSATSGSGETQYF. The CDR3 DNA sequence: TGCGCCAGCTCGGCGACTAGCGGGAGTGGAGAGACCCAGTACTTC. The rearrangement joins TRBV5-1 to TRBJ2-5, with 12 bases matching TRBD2. The V gene's germline CDR1 is SGHRS and CDR2 YFSETQ. The V segment lost 7 bases and the J segment 4 bases; nucleotides outside the gene matches: 8. The CDR3 spans 15 residues.

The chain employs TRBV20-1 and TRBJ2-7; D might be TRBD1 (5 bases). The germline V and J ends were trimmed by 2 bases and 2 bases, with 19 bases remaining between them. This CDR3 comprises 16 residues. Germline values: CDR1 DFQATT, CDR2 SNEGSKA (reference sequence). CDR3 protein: CSARPLKAWGAYEQYF. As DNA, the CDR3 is TGCAGTGCTAGACCCCTAAAGGCTTGGGGCGCCTACGAGCAGTACTTC.

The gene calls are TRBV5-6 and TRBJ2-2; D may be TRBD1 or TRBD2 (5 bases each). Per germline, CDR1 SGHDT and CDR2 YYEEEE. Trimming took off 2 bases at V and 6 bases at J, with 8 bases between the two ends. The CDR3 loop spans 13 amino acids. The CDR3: CASSLRGPGELFF. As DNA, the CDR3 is TGTGCCAGCAGCTTAAGGGGACCCGGGGAGCTGTTTTTT.

CDR3 in DNA: TGTGCCAGCAGTTACGGGGGGGACCCTAGCTATGAGCAGTTCTTC. Protein sequence: CASSYGGDPSYEQFF. The gene calls are TRBV6-2 or TRBV6-3 and TRBJ2-1; 7 bases align to TRBD2. The germline gives CDR1 MNHEY, CDR2 SVGEGT. Trimming at V came to 2 bases and at J to 8 bases, leaving 9 bases not matched to a gene. The CDR3 is made up of 15 amino acids.

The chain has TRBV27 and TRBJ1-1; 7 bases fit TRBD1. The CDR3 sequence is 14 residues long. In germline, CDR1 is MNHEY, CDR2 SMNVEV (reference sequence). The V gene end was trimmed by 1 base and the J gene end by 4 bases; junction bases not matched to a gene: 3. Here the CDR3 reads CASSLFRGFTEAFF. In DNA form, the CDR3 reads TGTGCCAGCAGTTTATTCAGGGGGTTCACTGAAGCTTTCTTT.

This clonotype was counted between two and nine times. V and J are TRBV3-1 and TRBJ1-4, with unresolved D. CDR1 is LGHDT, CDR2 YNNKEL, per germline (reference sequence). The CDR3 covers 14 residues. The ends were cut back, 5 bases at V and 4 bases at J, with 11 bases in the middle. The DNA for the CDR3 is TGTGCCAGCAGCGGACGGCAGCTTAATGAAAAACTGTTTTTT. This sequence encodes CASSGRQLNEKLFF.

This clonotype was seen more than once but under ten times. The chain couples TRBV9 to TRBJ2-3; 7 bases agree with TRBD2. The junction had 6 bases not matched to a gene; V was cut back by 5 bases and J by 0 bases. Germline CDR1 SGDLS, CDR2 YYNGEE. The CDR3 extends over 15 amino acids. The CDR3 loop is CASRRLAASTDTQYF. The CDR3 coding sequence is TGTGCCAGCAGGCGTCTAGCGGCTAGCACAGATACGCAGTATTTT.

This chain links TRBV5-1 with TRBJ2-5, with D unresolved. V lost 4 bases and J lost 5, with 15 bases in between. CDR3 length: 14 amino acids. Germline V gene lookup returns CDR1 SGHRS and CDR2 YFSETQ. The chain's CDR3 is CASSPDHPRETQYF. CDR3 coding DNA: TGCGCCAGCAGCCCGGACCACCCTCGGGAGACCCAGTACTTC.

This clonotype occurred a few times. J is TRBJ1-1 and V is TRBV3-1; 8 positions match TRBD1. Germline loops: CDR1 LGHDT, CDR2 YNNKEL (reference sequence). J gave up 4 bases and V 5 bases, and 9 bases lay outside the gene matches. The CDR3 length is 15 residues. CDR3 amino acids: CASSWDRTEGTEAFF. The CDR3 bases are TGTGCCAGCAGCTGGGACAGGACAGAAGGCACTGAAGCTTTCTTT.

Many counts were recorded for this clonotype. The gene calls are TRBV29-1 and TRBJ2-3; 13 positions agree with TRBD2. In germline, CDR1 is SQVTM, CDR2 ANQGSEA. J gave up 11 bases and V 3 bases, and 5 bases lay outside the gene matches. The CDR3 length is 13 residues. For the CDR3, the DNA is TGCAGCGTTGATTGGACTAGCGGGAGTAAGCAGTATTTT. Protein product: CSVDWTSGSKQYF.

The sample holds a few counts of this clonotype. The CDR3 DNA sequence: TGTGCCACCAGTTTGCCGAGAGCTTACTATGGCTACACCTTC. Protein: CATSLPRAYYGYTF. The chain uses TRBV24-1 and TRBJ1-2; D is unresolved. CDR3 length: 14 amino acids. From germline, CDR1 is KGHDR and CDR2 SFDVKD. Trimming cost V 6 bases and J 3 bases, with 13 bases left between them.

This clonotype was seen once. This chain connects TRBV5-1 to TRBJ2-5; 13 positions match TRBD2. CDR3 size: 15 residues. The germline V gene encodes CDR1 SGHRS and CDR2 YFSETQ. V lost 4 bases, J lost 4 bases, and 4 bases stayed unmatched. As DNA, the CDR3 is TGCGCCAGCAGCCAGACTAGCGGGGGGCCAGAGACCCAGTACTTC. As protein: CASSQTSGGPETQYF.

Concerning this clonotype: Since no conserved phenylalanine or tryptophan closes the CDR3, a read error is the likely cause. CDR3 bases: TGTGCCAGCAGCTCTTCCGGGACTAGAGGGACCCAGTACCTC. Its protein product is CASSSSGTRGTQYL. The chain joins TRBV11-2 to TRBJ2-5; TRBD2 matches at 8 bases. The ends lost 4 bases at V and 7 bases at J; junction bases unmatched: 8. This CDR3 is 14 amino acids long. Germline V gene lookup returns CDR1 SGHAT and CDR2 FQNNGV.

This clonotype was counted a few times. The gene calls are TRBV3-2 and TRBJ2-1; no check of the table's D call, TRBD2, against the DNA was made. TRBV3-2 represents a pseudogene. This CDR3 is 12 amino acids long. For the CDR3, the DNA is TGTGCCTCAACACCAAACAAGCGGGAGTGGTTCTTC. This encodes CASTPNKREWFF.

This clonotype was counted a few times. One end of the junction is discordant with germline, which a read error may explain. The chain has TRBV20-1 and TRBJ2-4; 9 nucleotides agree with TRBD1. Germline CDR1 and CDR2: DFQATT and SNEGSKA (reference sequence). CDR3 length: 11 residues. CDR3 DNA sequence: TGCAGTGCTAAACACGGGACAGGGAGGCACTTC. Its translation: CSAKHGTGRHF.

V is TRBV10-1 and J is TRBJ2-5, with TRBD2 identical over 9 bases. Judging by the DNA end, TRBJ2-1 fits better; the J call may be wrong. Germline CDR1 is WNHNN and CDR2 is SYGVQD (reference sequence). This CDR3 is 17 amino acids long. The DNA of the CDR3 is TGCGCCAGCAGTGAGTCGGCGGGACGCGGGGGGGCGAATGAGCAGTTCTTC. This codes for CASSESAGRGGANEQFF.

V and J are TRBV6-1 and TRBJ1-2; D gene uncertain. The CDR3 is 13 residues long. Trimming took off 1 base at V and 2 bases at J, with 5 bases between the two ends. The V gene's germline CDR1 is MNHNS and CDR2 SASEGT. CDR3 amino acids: CASSEVKNYGYTF. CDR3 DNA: TGTGCCAGCAGTGAAGTGAAGAACTATGGCTACACCTTC.

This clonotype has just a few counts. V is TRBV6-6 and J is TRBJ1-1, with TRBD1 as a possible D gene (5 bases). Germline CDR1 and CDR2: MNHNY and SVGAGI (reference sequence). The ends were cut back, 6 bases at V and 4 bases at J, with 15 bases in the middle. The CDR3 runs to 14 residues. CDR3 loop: CASSATGLGTEAFF. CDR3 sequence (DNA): TGTGCCAGCAGCGCTACAGGTTTGGGCACTGAAGCTTTCTTT.

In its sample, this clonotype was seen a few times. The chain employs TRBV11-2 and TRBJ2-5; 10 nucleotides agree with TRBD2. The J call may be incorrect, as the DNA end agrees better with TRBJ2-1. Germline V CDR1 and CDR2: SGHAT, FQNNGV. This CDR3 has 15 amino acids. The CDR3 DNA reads TGTGCCAGCAGGATACTAGCGGGGCACCGTCATGAGCAGTTCTTC. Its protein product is CASRILAGHRHEQFF.

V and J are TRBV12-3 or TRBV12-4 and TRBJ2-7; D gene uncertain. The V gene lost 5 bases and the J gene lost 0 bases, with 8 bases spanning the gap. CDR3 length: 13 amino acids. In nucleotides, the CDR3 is TGTGCCAGCAGTGCAGACCTCTCCTACGAGCAGTACTTC. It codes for CASSADLSYEQYF.

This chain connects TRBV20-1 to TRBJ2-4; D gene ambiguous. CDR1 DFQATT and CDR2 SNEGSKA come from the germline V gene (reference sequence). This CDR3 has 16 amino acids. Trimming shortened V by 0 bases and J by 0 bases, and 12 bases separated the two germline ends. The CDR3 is CSARDQATLAKNIQYF. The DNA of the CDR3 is TGCAGTGCTAGAGATCAGGCAACCCTAGCCAAAAACATTCAGTACTTC.

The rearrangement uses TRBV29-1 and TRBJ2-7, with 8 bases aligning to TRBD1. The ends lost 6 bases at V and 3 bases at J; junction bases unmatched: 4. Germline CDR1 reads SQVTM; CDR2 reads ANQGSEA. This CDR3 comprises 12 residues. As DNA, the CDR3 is TGCAGCGTCGCCGGGACAGGCTACGAGCAGTACTTC. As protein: CSVAGTGYEQYF.

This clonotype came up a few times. In nucleotides, the CDR3 is TGTGCCAGCAGGGAACAGGGGATCCATAATTCACCCCTCCACTTT. Translating it yields CASREQGIHNSPLHF. The genes are TRBV2 and TRBJ1-6, with 7 nucleotides matching TRBD1. The trim removed 6 bases at V and 5 bases at J, leaving 7 bases unmatched. The CDR3 contains 15 residues. Germline V gene lookup returns CDR1 SNHLY and CDR2 FYNNEI.

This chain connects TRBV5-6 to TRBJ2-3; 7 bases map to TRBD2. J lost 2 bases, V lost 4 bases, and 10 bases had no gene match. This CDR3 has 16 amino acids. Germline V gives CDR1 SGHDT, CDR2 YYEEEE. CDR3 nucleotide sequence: TGTGCCAGCAGCGAATTACGAGCGGGACTCACAGATACGCAGTATTTT. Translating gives CASSELRAGLTDTQYF.

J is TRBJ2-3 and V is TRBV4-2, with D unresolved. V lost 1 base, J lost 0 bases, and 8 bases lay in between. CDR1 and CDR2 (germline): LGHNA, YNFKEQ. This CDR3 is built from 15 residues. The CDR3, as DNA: TGTGCCAGCAGCCAAGCAACTACTAGCACAGATACGCAGTATTTT. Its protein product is CASSQATTSTDTQYF.

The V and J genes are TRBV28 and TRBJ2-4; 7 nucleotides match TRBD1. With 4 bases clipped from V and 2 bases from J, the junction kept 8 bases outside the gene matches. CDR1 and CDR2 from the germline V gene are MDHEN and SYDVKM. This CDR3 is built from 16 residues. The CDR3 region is CASSWDSFETKNIQYF. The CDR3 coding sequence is TGTGCCAGCAGTTGGGACAGTTTTGAAACCAAAAACATTCAGTACTTC.

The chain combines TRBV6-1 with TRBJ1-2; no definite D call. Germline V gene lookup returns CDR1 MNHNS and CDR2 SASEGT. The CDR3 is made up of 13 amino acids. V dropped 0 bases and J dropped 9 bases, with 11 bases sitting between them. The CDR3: CASSEAISGSYTF. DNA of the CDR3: TGTGCCAGCAGTGAAGCGATTTCGGGTAGCTACACCTTC.

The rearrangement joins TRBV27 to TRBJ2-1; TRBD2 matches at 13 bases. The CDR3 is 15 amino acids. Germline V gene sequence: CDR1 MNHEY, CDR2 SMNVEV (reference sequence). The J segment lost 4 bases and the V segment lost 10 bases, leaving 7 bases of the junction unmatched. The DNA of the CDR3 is TGTGCCACTAGGACTAGCGGGGGCCCTTACAATGAGCAGTTCTTC. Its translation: CATRTSGGPYNEQFF.

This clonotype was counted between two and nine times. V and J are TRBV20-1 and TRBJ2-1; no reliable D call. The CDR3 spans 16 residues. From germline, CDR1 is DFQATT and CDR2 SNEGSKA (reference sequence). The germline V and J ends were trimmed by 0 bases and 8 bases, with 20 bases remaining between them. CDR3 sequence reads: CSARDSRLLIRDEQFF. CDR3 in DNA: TGCAGTGCTAGAGACTCAAGGCTCCTTATTAGGGATGAGCAGTTCTTC.